A selection of T cell receptor beta chains follows, all from one sample in a study of beta chain features in type 1 diabetes. Libraries were prepared by immunoSEQ multiplex PCR; TCRdb keeps only in-frame clonotypes and omits some of them. The sample includes about 250,000 clones, around 9.9% of them seen just once. What was sequenced was naive CD4+ T cells from blood. These receptors all come from a man aged 30 to 39 with type 1 diabetes. Each CDR3 is given with its conserved first and last residue. The order of the fields is clone size, V gene, CDR3 length, J gene, CDR3 protein. Size is omitted from some rows. Given values are once, few, many or a class for expanded clones.

-	TRBV29-1	11	TRBJ1-4	CSVGRGEKLFF
few	TRBV20-1	11	TRBJ2-7	CSAIRGYEQYF
few	TRBV5-1	15	TRBJ2-5	CASNRLAARQETQYF
few	TRBV10-3	15	TRBJ2-3	CAISESSGGTDTQYF
few	TRBV5-1	17	TRBJ2-3	CASSGRTSGGAADTQYF
few	TRBV6-5	13	TRBJ2-3	CASRRRLTDTQYF
few	TRBV27	13	TRBJ1-1	CASHGQGNTEAFF
-	TRBV2	14	TRBJ2-4	CASRTGTGAEIQYF
few	TRBV9	15	TRBJ2-7	CASSVGIAGRYEQYF
few	TRBV18	15	TRBJ2-5	CASSPDLTRLETQYF
-	TRBV9	15	TRBJ1-6	CASAKWDRGNSPLHF
-	TRBV15	14	TRBJ1-2	CATSAQRGPYGYTF
few	TRBV2	15	TRBJ1-5	CASSASGLGNQPQHF
-	TRBV7-2	14	TRBJ1-1	CASSFDRANTEAFF
-	TRBV7-2	15	TRBJ2-3	CASRRDRGQADTQYF
-	TRBV11-2	13	TRBJ2-3	CASSSSTSSTQYF
few	TRBV7-9	17	TRBJ2-2	CASSPMHGQGNTGELFF
few	TRBV4-2	16	TRBJ1-6	CASSQGDRGYNSPLHF
few	TRBV5-4	15	TRBJ2-2	CASSFGSRRTGELFF
few	TRBV15	14	TRBJ2-1	CATSRAFQYNEQFF
-	TRBV5-1	14	TRBJ1-2	CASSLSQANYGYTF
-	TRBV5-1	14	TRBJ2-2	CASNAVLEGGELFF
-	TRBV9	14	TRBJ1-2	CASSATGTAYGYTF
-	TRBV16	15	TRBJ2-1	CASSRRTGAGNEQFF
-	TRBV5-5	17	TRBJ2-3	CASSLEGGPTGVGTQYF
-	TRBV12-5	21	TRBJ2-5	CASGQGQFGTSGGGTQETQYF
-	TRBV18	12	TRBJ1-1	CASSPTGTEAFF
-	TRBV9	15	TRBJ2-3	CASSVEGFPKATQYF
-	TRBV7-2	14	TRBJ2-5	CASSRQGSQETQYF
-	TRBV9	13	TRBJ2-3	CASSVWTGDTQYF
-	TRBV29-1	15	TRBJ2-5	CSSSGTSGGVETQYF
few	TRBV29-1	14	TRBJ2-2	CSVRTGEDTGELFF
-	TRBV2	16	TRBJ1-1	CASSRESLWRDTEAFF
-	TRBV9	13	TRBJ1-1	CASSVTTGTEAFF
-	TRBV7-2	13	TRBJ1-1	CASSLGENTEAFF
-	TRBV7-2	14	TRBJ1-1	CASSSNRGRTEAFF
-	TRBV5-1	15	TRBJ2-1	CASSYVTSSYNEQFF
-	TRBV2	13	TRBJ1-1	CASTPIPGQEAFF
-	TRBV14	15	TRBJ1-2	CASSQVSGVGLGYTF
few	TRBV5-4	11	TRBJ2-7	CASSLGSVQYF
few	TRBV4-3	15	TRBJ1-3	CASSPESGNGNTIYF
few	TRBV6-6	13	TRBJ1-6	CASSAGVDSPLHF
few	TRBV6-6	12	TRBJ2-7	CASSYTSSEQYF
few	TRBV19	14	TRBJ1-1	CASSMRVRNTEAFF
few	TRBV5-1	15	TRBJ1-1	CASSLEWGLNTEAFF
few	TRBV13	15	TRBJ2-2	CASGRGRSRFGELFF
-	TRBV18	15	TRBJ1-4	CASSPPGQGNEKLFF
-	TRBV5-6	16	TRBJ2-3	CASSWLVRADADTQYF
few	TRBV6-5	15	TRBJ2-2	CASSSLAGSTGELFF
-	TRBV7-3	13	TRBJ2-5	CASSLTSGGTQYF
-	TRBV7-3	13	TRBJ1-5	CASSSAAGQPQHF
-	TRBV9	14	TRBJ1-2	CASSPAGASYGYTF
few	TRBV5-1	13	TRBJ1-1	CASSLTENTEAFF
few	TRBV7-9	15	TRBJ2-6	CASAEFSPGANVLTF
-	TRBV5-4	17	TRBJ1-6	CASSPDSTSSYNSPLHF
few	TRBV7-9	16	TRBJ2-5	CASSLGDRGRQETQYF
few	TRBV6-5	14	TRBJ1-2	CAISRGQDLYGYTF
-	TRBV11-2	16	TRBJ2-7	CASSPRGPQLPYEQYF
few	TRBV18	15	TRBJ1-4	CASSPGESWAEKLFF